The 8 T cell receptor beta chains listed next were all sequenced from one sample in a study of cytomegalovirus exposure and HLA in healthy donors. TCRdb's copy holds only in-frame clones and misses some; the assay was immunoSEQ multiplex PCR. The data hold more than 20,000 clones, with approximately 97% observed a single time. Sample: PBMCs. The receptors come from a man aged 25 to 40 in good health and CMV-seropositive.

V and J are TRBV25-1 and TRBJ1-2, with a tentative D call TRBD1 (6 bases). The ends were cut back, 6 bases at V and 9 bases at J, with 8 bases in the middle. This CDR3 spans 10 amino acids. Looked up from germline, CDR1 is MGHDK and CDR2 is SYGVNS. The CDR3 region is CASRGDSYTF. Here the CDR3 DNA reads TGTGCCAGCAGAGGGGACAGCTACACCTTC.

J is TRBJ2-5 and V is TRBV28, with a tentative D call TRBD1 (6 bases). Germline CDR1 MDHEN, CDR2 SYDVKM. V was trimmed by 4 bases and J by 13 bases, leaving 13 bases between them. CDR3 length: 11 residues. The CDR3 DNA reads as TGTGCCAGCAGTTGGGACAAACGGCTGTACTTC. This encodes CASSWDKRLYF.

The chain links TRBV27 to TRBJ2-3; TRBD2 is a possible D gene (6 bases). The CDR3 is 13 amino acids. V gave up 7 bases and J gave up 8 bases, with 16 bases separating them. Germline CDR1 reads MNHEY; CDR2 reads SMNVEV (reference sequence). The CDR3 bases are TGTGCCAGCACCGCGGGAAGGGTCGGTACGCAGTATTTT. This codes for CASTAGRVGTQYF.

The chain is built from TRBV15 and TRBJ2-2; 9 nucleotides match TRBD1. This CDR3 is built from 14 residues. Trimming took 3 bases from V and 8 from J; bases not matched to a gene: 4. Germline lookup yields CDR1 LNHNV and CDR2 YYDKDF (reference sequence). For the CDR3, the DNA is TGTGCCACCAGCAGCTACAGGGGGCAGGGGGAGCTGTTTTTT. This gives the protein CATSSYRGQGELFF.

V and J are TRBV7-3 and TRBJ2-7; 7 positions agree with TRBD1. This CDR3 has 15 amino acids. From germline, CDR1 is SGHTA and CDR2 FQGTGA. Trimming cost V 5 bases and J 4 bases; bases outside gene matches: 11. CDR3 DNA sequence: TGTGCCAGCAGCCCAATTGACAGGGCCCGTTACGAGCAGTACTTC. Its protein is CASSPIDRARYEQYF.

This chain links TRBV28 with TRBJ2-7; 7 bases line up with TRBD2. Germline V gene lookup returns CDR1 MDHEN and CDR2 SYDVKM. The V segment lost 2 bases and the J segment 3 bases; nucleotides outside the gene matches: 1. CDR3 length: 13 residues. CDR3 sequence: CASSLAGVYEQYF. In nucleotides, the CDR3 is TGTGCCAGCAGTTTAGCGGGAGTCTACGAGCAGTACTTC.

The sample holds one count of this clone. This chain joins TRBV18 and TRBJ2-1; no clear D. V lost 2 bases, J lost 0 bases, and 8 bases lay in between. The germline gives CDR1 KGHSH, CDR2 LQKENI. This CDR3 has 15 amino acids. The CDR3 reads CASSPWLNSYNEQFF. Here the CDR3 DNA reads TGTGCCAGCTCACCATGGCTTAACTCCTACAATGAGCAGTTCTTC.

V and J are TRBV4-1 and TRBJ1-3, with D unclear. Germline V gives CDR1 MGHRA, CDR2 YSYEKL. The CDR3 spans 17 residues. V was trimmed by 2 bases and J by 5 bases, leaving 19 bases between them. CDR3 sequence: CASSQIPNSPSRNTIYF. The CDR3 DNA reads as TGCGCCAGCAGCCAAATTCCAAACTCCCCTTCGCGAAACACCATATATTTT.